The sequence of this T cell receptor (beta chain) was determined in a study of T cells in Graves' hyperthyroidism and ophthalmopathy. There are 13 residues in the CDR3. Germline V gene sequence: CDR1 MNHNS, CDR2 SASEGT. V was clipped by 6 bases and J by 5 bases; unmatched bases: 2. The table lists this clonotype with many counts. The source material, RNA transcripts, was used to amplify TCR beta CDR3 regions. HTBI primers drove first-round RT-PCR of the TCR CDR3. TCRdb independently ran MiXCR on the multiplex PCR reads; one entry per CDR3 protein. The table includes roughly 570,000 distinct CDR3 sequences, about 15% detected once.

The sequence derives from a woman aged 25 to 39 with Graves' hyperthyroidism. The chain joins TRBV6-1 to TRBJ2-5; 11 nucleotides match TRBD2. The sample was blood. The CDR3 spells CASRLAGAETQYF. In nucleotides, the CDR3 is TGTGCCAGCAGACTAGCGGGAGCCGAGACCCAGTACTTC.